The 13 T cell receptor beta chains given below trace back to one sample, sequenced in a study of shared clonotypes between healthy human individuals. The repertoire was sequenced with immunoSEQ multiplex PCR; TCRdb's copy has only in-frame clones and lacks some. The sample carries around 2.5 million clones, under 95% recorded once. Material for sequencing was naive CD4+ T cells from PBMCs. Subset here: CD45RA+ positively selected. The receptors originated from a young man in good health. Some clones in this sample may be carry-over from other donors' samples.

The V and J genes are TRBV19 and TRBJ1-1; D remains unclear. Trimming left V 2 bases short and J 4 bases short, with 11 bases between. Germline V gene sequence: CDR1 LNHDA, CDR2 SQIVND (reference sequence). This CDR3 is 14 amino acids long. Here the CDR3 DNA reads TGTGCCAGTAGTATACTGCGGGCGGGCACTGAAGCTTTCTTT. Encoded protein: CASSILRAGTEAFF.

This rearrangement joins TRBV29-1 to TRBJ1-5; D unresolved. V was clipped by 4 bases and J by 4 bases, with 8 bases between them. CDR3 length: 12 residues. Germline loops: CDR1 SQVTM, CDR2 ANQGSEA. The CDR3: CSVGGRNQPQHF. The CDR3 DNA reads TGCAGCGTTGGAGGCAGAAATCAGCCCCAGCATTTT.

The chain uses TRBV5-4 and TRBJ1-2; 11 bases agree with TRBD1. CDR1 SGHNT and CDR2 YYREEE come from the germline V gene (reference sequence). Trimming at V came to 1 base and at J to 4 bases, leaving 3 bases not matched to a gene. This CDR3 contains 15 residues. CDR3 amino acids: CASSLRTGGIYGYTF. The CDR3 DNA reads TGTGCCAGCAGCTTGAGGACAGGGGGCATCTATGGCTACACCTTC.

V usage is TRBV5-1 and J usage is TRBJ1-4, with D perhaps TRBD1 (5 bases). V was cut by 1 base and J by 7 bases, with 26 bases left in between. The V gene's germline CDR1 is SGHRS and CDR2 YFSETQ. CDR3 length equals 19 residues. CDR3 residues: CASSLTRGGVGITGEKLFF. CDR3 nucleotides: TGCGCCAGCAGCTTGACTCGGGGAGGGGTTGGCATTACAGGTGAAAAACTGTTTTTT.

V and J are TRBV28 and TRBJ2-3, with D perhaps TRBD1 (6 bases). The CDR3 spans 14 residues. Germline V gene data show CDR1 as MDHEN and CDR2 as SYDVKM. V lost 2 bases to trimming and J lost 4 bases, with 10 bases between them. CDR3 sequence reads: CASSLIRGADTQYF. Here the CDR3 DNA reads TGTGCCAGCAGTTTAATCAGGGGCGCAGATACGCAGTATTTT.

The J gene is TRBJ1-5, the V gene TRBV4-1, with D possibly being TRBD1 (5 bases). V gave up 11 bases and J gave up 0 bases, with 20 bases separating them. Germline assignment: CDR1 MGHRA and CDR2 YSYEKL. CDR3 size: 16 residues. Here the CDR3 reads CAGRWPLGGSNQPQHF. CDR3 nucleotides: TGCGCCGGCCGCTGGCCCCTGGGGGGTAGCAATCAGCCCCAGCATTTT.

To note about this clone: Additional DNA sequences in this sample encode the identical CDR3. V usage is TRBV5-1 and J usage is TRBJ2-7; D is unresolved. V shed 4 bases and J shed 7 bases, with 9 bases lying between them. This CDR3 contains 11 residues. In germline, CDR1 is SGHRS, CDR2 YFSETQ. The CDR3 nucleotides read TGCGCCAGCAGCCTAGTTGGGGAGCAGTACTTC. It specifies CASSLVGEQYF.

This clone was recorded once. This chain connects TRBV7-2 to TRBJ1-2; 8 bases align to TRBD1. The CDR3 consists of 16 residues. The germline V gene has CDR1 SGHTA and CDR2 FQGNSA. With 1 base clipped from V and 8 bases from J, the junction kept 12 bases outside the gene matches. The CDR3 sequence is CASSLGPGRGRGGYTF. The CDR3 DNA sequence: TGTGCCAGCAGCTTAGGCCCGGGCAGGGGGCGAGGCGGCTACACCTTC.

This clone was observed once. The J gene is TRBJ2-1, the V gene TRBV7-9, with TRBD2 identical over 13 bases. Germline V lookup: CDR1 SEHNR, CDR2 FQNEAQ (reference sequence). This CDR3 region has 18 residues. V was pared by 5 bases and J by 1 base, with 8 bases of the junction left unmatched. The CDR3 DNA reads as TGTGCCAGCAGCCCGAGACTAGCGGGAGGCCCTTCCTACAATGAGCAGTTCTTC. Translation: CASSPRLAGGPSYNEQFF.

The chain joins TRBV5-1 to TRBJ2-3, with D possibly being TRBD2 (5 bases). The germline gives CDR1 SGHRS, CDR2 YFSETQ. V was clipped by 4 bases and J by 3 bases, with 12 bases between them. This CDR3 has 14 residues. Written as DNA, the CDR3 is TGCGCCAGCAGCCAGGAGGAGGCAACAGATACGCAGTATTTT. Translated: CASSQEEATDTQYF.

This rearrangement joins TRBV4-1 to TRBJ2-1; D is possibly TRBD1 or TRBD2 (6 bases each). Trimming cost V 2 bases and J 5 bases, with 13 bases left between them. The CDR3 extends over 15 amino acids. Germline V gene lookup returns CDR1 MGHRA and CDR2 YSYEKL. Here the CDR3 DNA reads TGCGCCAGCAGCCAACCTGGGGGGCCAGACAATGAGCAGTTCTTC. Its translation is CASSQPGGPDNEQFF.

This chain links TRBV6-6 with TRBJ1-4, with D unclear. The germline V gene has CDR1 MNHNY and CDR2 SVGAGI (reference sequence). V lost 2 bases and J lost 12, with 7 bases in between. The CDR3 is 11 residues long. Written as DNA, the CDR3 is TGTGCCAGCAGTTACCTGGAGGAACTGTTTTTT. Amino acid sequence: CASSYLEELFF.

This chain uses TRBV5-1 with TRBJ2-3; TRBD2 matches 8 bases. This CDR3 region has 16 residues. V was clipped by 0 bases and J by 2 bases; unmatched bases: 5. Germline lookup yields CDR1 SGHRS and CDR2 YFSETQ. The CDR3 spells CASSLGGTSDTDTQYF. In DNA, the CDR3 is TGCGCCAGCAGCTTGGGGGGGACTAGTGACACAGATACGCAGTATTTT. The full variable domain, with the rest looked up from reference TRBV5-1 and TRBJ2-3, is KAGVTQTPRYLIKTRGQQVTLSCSPISGHRSVSWYQQTPGQGLQFLFEYFSETQRNKGNFPGRFSGRQFSNSRSEMNVSTLELGDSALYLCASSLGGTSDTDTQYFGPGTRLTVL.